This T cell receptor (beta chain) was observed in a study of blood T cells in healthy people across ages. Study-wide findings and caveats: Getting older went along with TCR beta diversity per million T cells dropping roughly linearly. Samples with more naive T cells showed higher observed beta diversity.

They isolated at least 6 million PBMCs from each sample. The second PCR ran roughly 6 to 11 cycles with a sample-barcoded 5' primer and J-beta primers. A minimum of 2.5 million CDR3-containing paired-end reads was obtained for each sample. A single record per CDR3 protein comes from TCRdb applying MiXCR to the 5' RACE reads. The table records about 1.4 million distinct CDR3 sequences, around 55% of them present only once. Concerning this clonotype itself: Its antigen is not identified.

Trimming pared 4 bases from V and 9 bases from J, leaving 19 bases between. This CDR3 region has 14 residues. The germline gives CDR1 SQVTM, CDR2 ANQGSEA. Sequenced input: blood. The J gene is TRBJ2-1, the V gene TRBV29-1; TRBD1 might be the D (6 bases). The TCR originated in a young man in good health. The CDR3 nucleotides read TGCAGCGTTGTGGGCCGGCAGGGGTCGACTGAGCAGTTCTTC. Translated, it gives CSVVGRQGSTEQFF.